These 11 T cell receptor beta chains came from one sample sequenced in a study of CD8+ T cells in alopecia areata. cDNA serving as the sequencing template came from extracted, reverse transcribed RNA. TCRdb keeps only in-frame clones here, not all; method: immunoSEQ multiplex PCR. This table holds 100,000 to 150,000 clones, about 46% found once. The specimen was NKG2D-low CD8+ T cells sorted from blood. Receptors were obtained from a human donor with alopecia areata.

This chain joins TRBV5-1 and TRBJ2-7; D gene ambiguous. The CDR3 spans 14 residues. The germline V gene encodes CDR1 SGHRS and CDR2 YFSETQ. V was shortened by 0 bases and J by 3 bases, with 10 bases between the two germline ends. The CDR3 sequence is CASSLDYEYYEQYF. The CDR3 nucleotides are TGCGCCAGCAGCTTGGACTACGAGTACTACGAGCAGTACTTC.

The gene calls are TRBV29-1 and TRBJ1-2; D is ambiguous. The V end was cut by 4 bases, the J end by 4 bases, with 7 bases between. This CDR3 is built from 11 residues. Germline V gene sequence: CDR1 SQVTM, CDR2 ANQGSEA. CDR3 in DNA: TGCAGCGTTGGCAGCCTCTATGGCTACACCTTC. This codes for CSVGSLYGYTF.

This clone was picked up one time. This chain links TRBV6-5 with TRBJ2-3, with a weak D call TRBD2 (5 bases). Trimming pared 5 bases from V and 3 bases from J, leaving 15 bases between. The CDR3 covers 15 residues. CDR1 MNHEY and CDR2 SVGAGI come from the germline V gene. CDR3 sequence reads: CASSPGRSGTDTQYF. The CDR3 bases are TGTGCCAGCAGTCCCGGTCGGAGCGGTACAGATACGCAGTATTTT.

This clone was seen only a few times. The rearrangement links TRBV29-1 to TRBJ1-2; no clear D gene. Trimming took off 6 bases at V and 1 base at J, with 12 bases between the two ends. The CDR3 spans 13 residues. Germline loops: CDR1 SQVTM, CDR2 ANQGSEA. This chain's CDR3 is CSVASPDNYGYTF. The CDR3 coding sequence is TGCAGCGTGGCTAGCCCGGATAACTATGGCTACACCTTC.

The J gene is TRBJ1-2, the V gene TRBV6-5; no firm D call. CDR1 MNHEY and CDR2 SVGAGI come from the germline V gene. The CDR3 runs to 13 residues. The V end lost 6 bases, the J end lost 0 bases, and 8 bases lay between the germline ends. CDR3 sequence: CASRVGPNYGYTF. The CDR3 coding sequence is TGTGCCAGCAGGGTCGGCCCTAACTATGGCTACACCTTC.

The count of this clone is one. The chain carries TRBV5-6 and TRBJ2-7, with D perhaps TRBD2 (5 bases). The length of the CDR3 is 12 residues. The germline CDR1 and CDR2 sequences are SGHDT and YYEEEE. V lost 2 bases and J lost 7, with 10 bases in between. The CDR3 region has the DNA TGTGCCAGCAGCTTCCCCGCGGGTGAGCAGTACTTC. Translation: CASSFPAGEQYF.

The chain combines TRBV28 with TRBJ2-1; D perhaps matches TRBD1 (6 bases). Germline V gene data show CDR1 as MDHEN and CDR2 as SYDVKM. V gave up 3 bases and J gave up 0 bases, with 15 bases separating them. This CDR3 has 17 amino acids. In DNA form, the CDR3 reads TGTGCCAGCAGTTTTAGGGGGACGGAAAGCTCCTACAATGAGCAGTTCTTC. Residues: CASSFRGTESSYNEQFF.

The V call is TRBV11-2, the J call TRBJ2-7, with 13 bases matching TRBD2. From germline, CDR1 is SGHAT and CDR2 FQNNGV. Trimming took 7 bases from V and 4 from J; bases not matched to a gene: 7. This CDR3 has 15 residues. CDR3 amino acids: CASNYPTSGGYEQYF. The DNA for the CDR3 is TGTGCCAGCAATTATCCGACTAGCGGGGGGTACGAGCAGTACTTC.

The rearrangement links TRBV27 to TRBJ1-5; tentative D call: TRBD1 (6 bases). V gave up 4 bases and J gave up 2 bases, with 9 bases separating them. Germline V gene sequence: CDR1 MNHEY, CDR2 SMNVEV (reference sequence). This CDR3 contains 14 residues. The CDR3 DNA reads as TGTGCCAGCAGTTCCTACAGGGGCAATCAGCCCCAGCATTTT. It is translated as CASSSYRGNQPQHF.

This clone was seen once. The chain joins TRBV27 to TRBJ2-7, with no clear D. V was clipped by 4 bases and J by 0 bases, with 4 bases between them. CDR1 and CDR2 from the germline V gene are MNHEY and SMNVEV (reference sequence). The CDR3 covers 12 residues. For the CDR3, the DNA is TGTGCCAGCAGTTCTCCCTCCTACGAGCAGTACTTC. This codes for CASSSPSYEQYF.

This clone was detected only a few times. Other DNA sequences in the sample encode the same CDR3. V usage is TRBV2 and J usage is TRBJ2-7; the D is unclear. V lost 4 bases and J 5 bases, leaving 3 bases between the germline ends. CDR1 is SNHLY and CDR2 is FYNNEI in the germline V gene. CDR3 length: 10 residues. The CDR3: CASSGHEQYF. DNA for the CDR3: TGTGCCAGCAGTGGGCACGAGCAGTACTTC.